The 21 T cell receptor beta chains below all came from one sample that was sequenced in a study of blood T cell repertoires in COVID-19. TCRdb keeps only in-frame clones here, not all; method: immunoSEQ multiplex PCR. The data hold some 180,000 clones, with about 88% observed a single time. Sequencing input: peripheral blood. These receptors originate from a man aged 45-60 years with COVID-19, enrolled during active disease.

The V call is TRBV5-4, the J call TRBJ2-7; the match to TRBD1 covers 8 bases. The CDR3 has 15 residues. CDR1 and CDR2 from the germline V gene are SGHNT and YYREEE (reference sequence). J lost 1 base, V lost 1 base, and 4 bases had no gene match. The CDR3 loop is CASSLTGGISYEQYF. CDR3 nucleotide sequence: TGTGCCAGCAGCTTGACAGGGGGAATTTCCTACGAGCAGTACTTC.

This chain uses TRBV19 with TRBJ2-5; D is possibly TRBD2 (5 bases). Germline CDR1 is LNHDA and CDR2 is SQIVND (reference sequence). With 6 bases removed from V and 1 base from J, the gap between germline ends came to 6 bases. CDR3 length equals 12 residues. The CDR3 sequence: CASSGVQETQYF. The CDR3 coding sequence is TGTGCCAGTAGCGGGGTCCAAGAGACCCAGTACTTC.

CDR3 in amino acids: CASSSYKTGIPSNQPQHF. CDR3 bases: TGTGCCAGCAGCTCATATAAGACAGGGATCCCTAGCAATCAGCCCCAGCATTTT. The chain has TRBV5-6 and TRBJ1-5; 7 bases match TRBD1. CDR1 and CDR2 (germline): SGHDT, YYEEEE. This CDR3 has 18 residues. J lost 0 bases, V lost 3 bases, and 12 bases had no gene match.

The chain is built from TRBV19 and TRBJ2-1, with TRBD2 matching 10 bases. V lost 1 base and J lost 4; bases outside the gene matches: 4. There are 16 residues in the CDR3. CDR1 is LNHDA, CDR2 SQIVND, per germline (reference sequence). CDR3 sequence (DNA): TGTGCCAGTAGTATAGGGCCTAGCGGGGGTTACAATGAGCAGTTCTTC. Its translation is CASSIGPSGGYNEQFF. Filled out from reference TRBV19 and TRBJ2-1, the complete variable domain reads DGGITQSPKYLFRKEGQNVTLSCEQNLNHDAMYWYRQDPGQGLRLIYYSQIVNDFQKGDIAEGYSVSREKKESFPLTVTSAQKNPTAFYLCASSIGPSGGYNEQFFGPGTRLTVL.

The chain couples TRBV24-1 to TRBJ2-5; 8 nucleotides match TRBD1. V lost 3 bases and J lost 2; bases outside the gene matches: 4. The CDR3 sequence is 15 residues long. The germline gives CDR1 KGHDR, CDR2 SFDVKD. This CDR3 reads CATSDPGQGQETQYF. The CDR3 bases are TGTGCCACCAGTGATCCAGGACAGGGTCAAGAGACCCAGTACTTC.

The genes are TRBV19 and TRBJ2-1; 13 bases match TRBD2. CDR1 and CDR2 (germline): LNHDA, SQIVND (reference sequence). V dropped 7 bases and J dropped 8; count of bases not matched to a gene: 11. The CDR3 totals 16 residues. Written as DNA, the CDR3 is TGTGCCAGTACGGGATGGGGACTAGCGGGGATCGATGAGCAGTTCTTC. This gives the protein CASTGWGLAGIDEQFF.

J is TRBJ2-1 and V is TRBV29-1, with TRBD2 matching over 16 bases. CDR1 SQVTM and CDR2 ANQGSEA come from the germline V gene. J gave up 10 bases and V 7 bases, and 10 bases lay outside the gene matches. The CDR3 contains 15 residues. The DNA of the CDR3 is TGCAGCGCCCGAGGGACTAGCGGGAGGGCCAGGGAGCAGTTCTTC. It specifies CSARGTSGRAREQFF.

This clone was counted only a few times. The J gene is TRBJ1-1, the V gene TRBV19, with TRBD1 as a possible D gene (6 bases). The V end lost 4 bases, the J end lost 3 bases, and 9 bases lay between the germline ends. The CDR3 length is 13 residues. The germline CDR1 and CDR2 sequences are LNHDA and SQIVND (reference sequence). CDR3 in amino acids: CASSTGQYTEAFF. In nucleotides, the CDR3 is TGTGCCAGTAGTACTGGACAGTACACTGAAGCTTTCTTT.

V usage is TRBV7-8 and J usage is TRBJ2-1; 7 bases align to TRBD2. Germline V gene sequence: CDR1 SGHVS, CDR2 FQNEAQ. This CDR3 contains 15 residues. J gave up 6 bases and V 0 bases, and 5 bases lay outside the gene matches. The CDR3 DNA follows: TGTGCCAGCAGCTTAGCAGGAGCGGGGATCAATGAGCAGTTCTTC. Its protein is CASSLAGAGINEQFF.

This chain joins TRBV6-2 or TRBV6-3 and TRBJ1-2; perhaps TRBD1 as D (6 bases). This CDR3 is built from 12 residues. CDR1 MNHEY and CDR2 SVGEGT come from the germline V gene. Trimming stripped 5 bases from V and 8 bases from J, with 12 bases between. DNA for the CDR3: TGTGCCAGCAGTGAGACCAGGGGCGGCTACACCTTC. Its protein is CASSETRGGYTF.

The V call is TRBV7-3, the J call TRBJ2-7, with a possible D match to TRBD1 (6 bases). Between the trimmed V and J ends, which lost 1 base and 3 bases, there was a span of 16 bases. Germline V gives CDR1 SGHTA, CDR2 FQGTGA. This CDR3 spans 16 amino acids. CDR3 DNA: TGTGCCAGCAGCTTAAATTCCCGGACAGAAAGCTACGAGCAGTACTTC. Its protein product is CASSLNSRTESYEQYF. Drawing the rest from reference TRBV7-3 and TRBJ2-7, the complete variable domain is GAGVSQTPSNKVTEKGKYVELRCDPISGHTALYWYRQSLGQGPEFLIYFQGTGAADDSGLPNDRFFAVRPEGSVSTLKIQRTERGDSAVYLCASSLNSRTESYEQYFGPGTRLTVT.

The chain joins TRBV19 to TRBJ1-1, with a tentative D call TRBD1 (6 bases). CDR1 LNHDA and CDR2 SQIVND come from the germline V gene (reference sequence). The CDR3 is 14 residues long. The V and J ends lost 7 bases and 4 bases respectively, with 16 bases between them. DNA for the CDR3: TGTGCCAGTATCCCGACAGGATCGGGCACTGAAGCTTTCTTT. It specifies CASIPTGSGTEAFF.

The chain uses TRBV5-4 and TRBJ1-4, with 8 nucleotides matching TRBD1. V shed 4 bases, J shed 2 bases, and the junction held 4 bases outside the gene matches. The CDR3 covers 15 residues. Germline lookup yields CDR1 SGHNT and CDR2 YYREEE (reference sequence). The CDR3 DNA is TGTGCCAGCAGCGCCAGGGGGCGGACTAATGAAAAACTGTTTTTT. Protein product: CASSARGRTNEKLFF.

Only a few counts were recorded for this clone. The CDR3, as DNA: TGTGCCATCAGTGGATCAACAGGGGGACCTGGAAACACCATATATTTT. Translating it yields CAISGSTGGPGNTIYF. This rearrangement joins TRBV10-3 to TRBJ1-3; 8 bases are a match to TRBD1. The ends lost 4 bases at V and 2 bases at J; junction bases unmatched: 7. Germline loops: CDR1 ENHRY, CDR2 SYGVKD. This CDR3 is 16 amino acids long.

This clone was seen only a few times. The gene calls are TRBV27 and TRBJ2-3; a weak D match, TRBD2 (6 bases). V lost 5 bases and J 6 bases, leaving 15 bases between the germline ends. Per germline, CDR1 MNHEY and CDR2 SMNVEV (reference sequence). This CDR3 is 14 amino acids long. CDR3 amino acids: CASSNRDSSDTQYF. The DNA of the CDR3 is TGTGCCAGCAGTAACCGGGACTCGTCCGATACGCAGTATTTT.

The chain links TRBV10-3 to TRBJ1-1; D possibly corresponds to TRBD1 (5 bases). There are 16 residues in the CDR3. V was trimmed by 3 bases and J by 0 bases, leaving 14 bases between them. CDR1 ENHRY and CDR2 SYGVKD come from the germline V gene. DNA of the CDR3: TGTGCCATCAGTGACCCAGGGTTGGACATGAACACTGAAGCTTTCTTT. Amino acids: CAISDPGLDMNTEAFF.

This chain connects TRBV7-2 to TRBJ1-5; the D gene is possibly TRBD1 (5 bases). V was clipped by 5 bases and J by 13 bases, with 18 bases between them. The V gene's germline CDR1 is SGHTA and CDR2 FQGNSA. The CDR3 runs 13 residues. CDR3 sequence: CASSPYAAGLQHF. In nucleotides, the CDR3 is TGTGCCAGCAGCCCTTACGCAGCGGGACTACAGCATTTT.

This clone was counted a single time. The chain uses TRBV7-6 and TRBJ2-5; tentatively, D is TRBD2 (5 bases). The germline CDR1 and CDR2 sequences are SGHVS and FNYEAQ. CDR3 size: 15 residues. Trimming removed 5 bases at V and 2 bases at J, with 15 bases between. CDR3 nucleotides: TGTGCCAGCAGCCCAAATCCAGGACTTCAAGAGACCCAGTACTTC. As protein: CASSPNPGLQETQYF.

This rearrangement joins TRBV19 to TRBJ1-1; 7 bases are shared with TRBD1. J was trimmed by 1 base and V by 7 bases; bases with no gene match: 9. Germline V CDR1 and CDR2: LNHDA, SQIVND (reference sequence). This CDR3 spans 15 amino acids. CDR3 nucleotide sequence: TGTGCCAGTAAGGACGGGGCAGGGGGGAACACTGAAGCTTTCTTT. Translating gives CASKDGAGGNTEAFF.

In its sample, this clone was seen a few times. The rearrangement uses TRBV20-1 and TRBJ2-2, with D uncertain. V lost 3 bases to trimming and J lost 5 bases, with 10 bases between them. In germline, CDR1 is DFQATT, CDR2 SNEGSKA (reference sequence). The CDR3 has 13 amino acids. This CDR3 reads CSASRTATGELFF. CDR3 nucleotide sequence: TGCAGTGCTAGTCGCACAGCAACCGGGGAGCTGTTTTTT.

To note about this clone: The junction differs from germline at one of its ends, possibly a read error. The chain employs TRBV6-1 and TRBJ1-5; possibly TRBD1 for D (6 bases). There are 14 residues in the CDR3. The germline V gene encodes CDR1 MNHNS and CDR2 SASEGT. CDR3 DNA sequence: TGTGCCAGCAGTCAAGCGGACAGAAATCAGCCCCAGCATTTT. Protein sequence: CASSQADRNQPQHF.